The 10 T cell receptor beta chains presented below share a single source sample, sequenced in a study of T cell responses to AZD1222 COVID-19 vaccine. Data came from immunoSEQ multiplex PCR; TCRdb stores just in-frame clones and leaves some out. The sample contains about 83,000 clones, more than 70% of which appear only once. The input for sequencing was peripheral blood, taken on day 0 of AZD1222 vaccination. These receptors all stem from an adult in good health.

The chain joins TRBV11-2 to TRBJ1-1; TRBD1 aligns across 7 bases. CDR3 size: 14 residues. CDR1 is SGHAT, CDR2 FQNNGV, per germline. Trimming at V came to 5 bases and at J to 8 bases, leaving 11 bases not matched to a gene. For the CDR3, the DNA is TGTGCCAGCAGCCCGGGACAGTGGGGGGGAGAAGCTTTCTTT. It yields the protein CASSPGQWGGEAFF.

V is TRBV9 and J is TRBJ2-1, with 10 bases that match TRBD1. Losses at the gene ends were 3 bases for V and 5 bases for J; bases not matched to a gene: 8. This CDR3 is built from 16 residues. CDR1 is SGDLS and CDR2 is YYNGEE in the germline V gene. The CDR3 loop reads CASSEGRTGGDNEQFF. CDR3 sequence (DNA): TGTGCCAGCAGCGAAGGGAGGACAGGGGGGGACAATGAGCAGTTCTTC.

The chain recombines TRBV18 with TRBJ1-6, with D possibly matching TRBD1 (6 bases). CDR1 is KGHSH, CDR2 LQKENI, per germline. Between the trimmed V and J ends, which lost 3 bases and 9 bases, there was a span of 15 bases. The CDR3 contains 15 residues. CDR3 DNA sequence: TGTGCCAGCTCACCTTCAGGGGCTCAGGGTTCACCCCTCCACTTT. Translation gives CASSPSGAQGSPLHF.

This clone appeared once. The chain couples TRBV10-1 to TRBJ1-3, with D perhaps TRBD1 (5 bases). CDR3 length: 15 amino acids. V lost 4 bases and J 3 bases, leaving 13 bases between the germline ends. Germline assignment: CDR1 WNHNN and CDR2 SYGVQD (reference sequence). The CDR3 sequence is CASSGVGGNGNTIYF. The DNA of the CDR3 is TGCGCCAGCAGTGGGGTGGGGGGAAATGGAAACACCATATATTTT.

In this sample, this clone turned up once. The chain carries TRBV28 and TRBJ2-3, with 7 positions matching TRBD2. CDR1 and CDR2 (germline): MDHEN, SYDVKM. Unmatched junction bases numbered 6, after V lost 3 bases and J lost 6 bases. CDR3 size: 14 residues. The DNA of the CDR3 is TGTGCCAGCAGTTTGAGGTGGGAGGGGGATACGCAGTATTTT. Translated, it gives CASSLRWEGDTQYF.

This clone was seen only once. The genes are TRBV7-8 and TRBJ1-1, with D perhaps TRBD1 (6 bases). V lost 0 bases, J lost 0 bases, and 23 bases lay in between. In germline, CDR1 is SGHVS, CDR2 FQNEAQ. CDR3 length: 20 residues. The CDR3 here is CASSLARIKGGTHVNTEAFF. CDR3 coding DNA: TGTGCCAGCAGCTTAGCGAGGATTAAAGGGGGTACCCATGTGAACACTGAAGCTTTCTTT.

The chain links TRBV3-1 (or the pseudogene TRBV3-2) to TRBJ2-1, with a tentative D call TRBD2 (7 bases). V was clipped by 8 bases and J by 7 bases, with 18 bases between them. CDR1 and CDR2 from the germline V gene are LGHDT and YNNKEL (reference sequence). This CDR3 region has 14 residues. The CDR3 spells CASQGRGANNEQFF. The CDR3, as DNA: TGTGCCAGCCAGGGGAGGGGCGCGAATAATGAGCAGTTCTTC.

This clone was detected a few times. This chain links TRBV18 with TRBJ1-1; no firm D call. V lost 6 bases to trimming and J lost 0 bases, with 11 bases between them. The CDR3 contains 14 residues. Germline V CDR1 and CDR2: KGHSH, LQKENI. CDR3 residues: CASSLSGMNTEAFF. CDR3 DNA: TGTGCCAGCTCCCTAAGCGGGATGAACACTGAAGCTTTCTTT.

This sequence joins TRBV5-1 and TRBJ2-2; D possibly uses TRBD1 or TRBD2 (5 bases each). The V gene's germline CDR1 is SGHRS and CDR2 YFSETQ. This CDR3 comprises 17 residues. Trimming removed 4 bases from V and 3 bases from J, with 19 bases in between. This CDR3 is CASSRLPGPTYTGELFF. The CDR3 DNA reads TGCGCCAGCAGCAGGCTACCGGGACCGACCTACACCGGGGAGCTGTTTTTT. The complete variable domain, with remaining parts taken from reference TRBV5-1 and TRBJ2-2, reads KAGVTQTPRYLIKTRGQQVTLSCSPISGHRSVSWYQQTPGQGLQFLFEYFSETQRNKGNFPGRFSGRQFSNSRSEMNVSTLELGDSALYLCASSRLPGPTYTGELFFGEGSRLTVL.

This clone has only one observation. At one end the junction does not follow the germline gene, possibly because of a read error. The chain is built from TRBV28 and TRBJ1-2; no clear D. The CDR3 has 8 residues. The germline V gene encodes CDR1 MDHEN and CDR2 SYDVKM. CDR3 DNA sequence: TGTGCCAGCAGGCGGGATCACTTC. This codes for CASRRDHF.